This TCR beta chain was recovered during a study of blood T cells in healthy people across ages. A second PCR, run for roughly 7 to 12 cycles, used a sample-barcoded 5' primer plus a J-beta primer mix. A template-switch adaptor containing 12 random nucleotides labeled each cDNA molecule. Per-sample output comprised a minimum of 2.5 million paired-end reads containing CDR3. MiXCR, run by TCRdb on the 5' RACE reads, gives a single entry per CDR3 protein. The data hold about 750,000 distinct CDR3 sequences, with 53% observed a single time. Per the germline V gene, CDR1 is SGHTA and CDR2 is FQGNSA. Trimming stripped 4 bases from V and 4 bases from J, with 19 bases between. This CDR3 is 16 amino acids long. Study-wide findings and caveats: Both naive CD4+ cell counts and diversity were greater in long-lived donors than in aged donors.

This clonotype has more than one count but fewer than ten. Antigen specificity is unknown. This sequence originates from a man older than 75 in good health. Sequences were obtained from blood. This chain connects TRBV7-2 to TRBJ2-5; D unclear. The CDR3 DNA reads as TGTGCCAGCAGCTCACGAACTAAAGGGCTCCTAGAGACCCAGTACTTC. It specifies CASSSRTKGLLETQYF.